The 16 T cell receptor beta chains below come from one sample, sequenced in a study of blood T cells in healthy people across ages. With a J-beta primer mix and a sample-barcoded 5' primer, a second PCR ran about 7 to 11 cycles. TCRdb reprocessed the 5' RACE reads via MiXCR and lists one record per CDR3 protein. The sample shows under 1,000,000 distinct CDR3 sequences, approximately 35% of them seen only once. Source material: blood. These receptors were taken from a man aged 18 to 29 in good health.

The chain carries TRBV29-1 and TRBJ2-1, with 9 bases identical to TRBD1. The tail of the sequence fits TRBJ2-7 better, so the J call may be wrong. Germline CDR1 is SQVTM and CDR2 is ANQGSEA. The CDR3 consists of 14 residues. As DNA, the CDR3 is TGCAGCGGTGGGGGGACAGGGACCTACAATGAGCAGTACTTC. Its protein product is CSGGGTGTYNEQYF.

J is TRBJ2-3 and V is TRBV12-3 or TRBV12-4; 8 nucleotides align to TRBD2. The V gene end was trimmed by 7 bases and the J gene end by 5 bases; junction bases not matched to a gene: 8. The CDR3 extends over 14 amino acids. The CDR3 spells CASNNAGGIDTQYF. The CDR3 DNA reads TGTGCCAGCAACAATGCGGGGGGCATAGATACGCAGTATTTT.

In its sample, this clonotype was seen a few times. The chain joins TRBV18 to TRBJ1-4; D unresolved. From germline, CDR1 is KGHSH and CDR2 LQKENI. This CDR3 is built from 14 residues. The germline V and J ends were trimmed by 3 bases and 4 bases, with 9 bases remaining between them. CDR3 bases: TGTGCCAGCTCACCGGGGTCCGATAATGAAAAACTGTTTTTT. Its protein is CASSPGSDNEKLFF. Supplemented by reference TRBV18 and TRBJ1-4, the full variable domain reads NAGVMQNPRHLVRRRGQEARLRCSPMKGHSHVYWYRQLPEEGLKFMVYLQKENIIDESGMPKERFSAEFPKEGPSILRIQQVVRGDSAAYFCASSPGSDNEKLFFGSGTQLSVL.

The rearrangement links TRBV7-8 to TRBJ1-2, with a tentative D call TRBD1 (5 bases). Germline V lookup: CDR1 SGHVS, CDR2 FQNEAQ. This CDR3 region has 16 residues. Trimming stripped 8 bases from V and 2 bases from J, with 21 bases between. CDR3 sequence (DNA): TGTGCCAGCCCCAATCCCGTGGGGGAGGGAAACTATGGCTACACCTTC. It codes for CASPNPVGEGNYGYTF. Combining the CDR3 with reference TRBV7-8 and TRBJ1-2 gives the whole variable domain GAGVSQSPRYKVAKRGQDVALRCDPISGHVSLFWYQQALGQGPEFLTYFQNEAQLDKSGLPSDRFFAERPEGSVSTLKIQRTQQEDSAVYLCASPNPVGEGNYGYTFGSGTRLTVV.

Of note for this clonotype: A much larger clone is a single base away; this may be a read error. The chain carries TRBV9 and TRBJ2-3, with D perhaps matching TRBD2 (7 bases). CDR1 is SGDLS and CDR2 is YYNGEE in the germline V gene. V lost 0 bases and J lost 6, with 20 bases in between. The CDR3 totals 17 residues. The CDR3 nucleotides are TGTGCCAGCAGCGTAGCTGGGGGGGCTTATCTAGGGGATACGCAGTATTTT. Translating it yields CASSVAGGAYLGDTQYF.

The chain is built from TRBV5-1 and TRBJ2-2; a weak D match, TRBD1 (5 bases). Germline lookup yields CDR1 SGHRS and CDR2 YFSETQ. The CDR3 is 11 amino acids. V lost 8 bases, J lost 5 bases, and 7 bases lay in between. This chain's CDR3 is CARPGTGELFF. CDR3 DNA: TGCGCCAGACCAGGGACCGGGGAGCTGTTTTTT.

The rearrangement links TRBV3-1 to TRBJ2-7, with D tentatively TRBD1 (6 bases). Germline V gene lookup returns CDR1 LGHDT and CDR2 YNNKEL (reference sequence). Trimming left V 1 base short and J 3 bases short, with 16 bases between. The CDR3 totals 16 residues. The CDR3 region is CASSQAPGTSYYEQYF. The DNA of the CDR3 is TGTGCCAGCAGCCAAGCCCCAGGGACATCTTACTACGAGCAGTACTTC.

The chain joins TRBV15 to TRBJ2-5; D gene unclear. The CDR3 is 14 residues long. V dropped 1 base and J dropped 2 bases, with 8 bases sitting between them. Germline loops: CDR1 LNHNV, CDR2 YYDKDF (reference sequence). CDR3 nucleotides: TGTGCCACCAGCAGAGGACATTTACAAGAGACCCAGTACTTC. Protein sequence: CATSRGHLQETQYF.

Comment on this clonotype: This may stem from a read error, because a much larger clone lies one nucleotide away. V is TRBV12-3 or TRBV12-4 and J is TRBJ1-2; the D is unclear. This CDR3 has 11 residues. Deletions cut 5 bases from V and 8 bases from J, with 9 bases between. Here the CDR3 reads CASSAAAGYTF. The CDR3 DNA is TGTGCCAGCAGTGCAGCGGCGGGCTACACCTTC.

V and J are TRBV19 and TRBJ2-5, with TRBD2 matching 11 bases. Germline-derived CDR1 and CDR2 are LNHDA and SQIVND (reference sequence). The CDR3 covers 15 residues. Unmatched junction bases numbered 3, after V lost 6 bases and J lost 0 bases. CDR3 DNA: TGTGCCAGTAGGGGGACTAGCGGTTACCAAGAGACCCAGTACTTC. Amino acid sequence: CASRGTSGYQETQYF. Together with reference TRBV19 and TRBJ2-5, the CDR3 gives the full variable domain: DGGITQSPKYLFRKEGQNVTLSCEQNLNHDAMYWYRQDPGQGLRLIYYSQIVNDFQKGDIAEGYSVSREKKESFPLTVTSAQKNPTAFYLCASRGTSGYQETQYFGPGTRLLVL.

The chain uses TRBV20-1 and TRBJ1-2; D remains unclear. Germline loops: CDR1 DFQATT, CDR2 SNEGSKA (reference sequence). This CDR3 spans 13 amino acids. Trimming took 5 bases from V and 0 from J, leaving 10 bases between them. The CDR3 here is CSALDLANYGYTF. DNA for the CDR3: TGCAGTGCTCTGGACTTAGCTAACTATGGCTACACCTTC.

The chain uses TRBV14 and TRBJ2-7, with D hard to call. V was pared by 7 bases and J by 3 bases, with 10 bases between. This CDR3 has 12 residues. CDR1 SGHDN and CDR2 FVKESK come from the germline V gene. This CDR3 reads CASNDILYEQYF. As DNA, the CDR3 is TGTGCCAGCAACGACATACTCTACGAGCAGTACTTC.

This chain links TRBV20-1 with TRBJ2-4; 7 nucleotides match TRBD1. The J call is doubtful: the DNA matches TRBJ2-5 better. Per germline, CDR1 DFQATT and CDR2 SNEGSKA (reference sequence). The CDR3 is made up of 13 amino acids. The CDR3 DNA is TGCAGCGCAGGTGTCGACAGGGAGGAGACCCAGTACTTC. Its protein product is CSAGVDREETQYF.

The CDR3 DNA reads as TGTGCCAGCAGTGAATATGGACAGGGGGCAGAGACCCAGTACTTC. Its protein is CASSEYGQGAETQYF. The chain couples TRBV25-1 to TRBJ2-5; 11 bases are a match to TRBD1. The junction had 1 base not matched to a gene; V was cut back by 0 bases and J by 4 bases. CDR1 and CDR2 from the germline V gene are MGHDK and SYGVNS. The length of the CDR3 is 15 residues.

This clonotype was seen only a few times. CDR3 amino acids: CSASTLVRGARGLVPEAFF. The CDR3 DNA reads TGCAGTGCTAGCACTCTCGTCCGGGGGGCGCGAGGGCTCGTACCTGAAGCTTTCTTT. This chain connects TRBV20-1 to TRBJ1-1; maybe TRBD1 (6 bases). CDR1 and CDR2 (germline): DFQATT, SNEGSKA (reference sequence). The CDR3 sequence is 19 residues long. Trimming left V 3 bases short and J 6 bases short, with 32 bases between.

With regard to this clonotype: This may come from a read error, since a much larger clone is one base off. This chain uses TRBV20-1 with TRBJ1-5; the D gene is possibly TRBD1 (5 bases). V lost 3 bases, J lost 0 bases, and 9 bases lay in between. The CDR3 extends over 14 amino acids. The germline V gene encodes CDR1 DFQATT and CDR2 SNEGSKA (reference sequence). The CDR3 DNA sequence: TGCAGTGCTAGTCGGGGCTATAGCAATCAGCCCCAGCATTTT. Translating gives CSASRGYSNQPQHF.